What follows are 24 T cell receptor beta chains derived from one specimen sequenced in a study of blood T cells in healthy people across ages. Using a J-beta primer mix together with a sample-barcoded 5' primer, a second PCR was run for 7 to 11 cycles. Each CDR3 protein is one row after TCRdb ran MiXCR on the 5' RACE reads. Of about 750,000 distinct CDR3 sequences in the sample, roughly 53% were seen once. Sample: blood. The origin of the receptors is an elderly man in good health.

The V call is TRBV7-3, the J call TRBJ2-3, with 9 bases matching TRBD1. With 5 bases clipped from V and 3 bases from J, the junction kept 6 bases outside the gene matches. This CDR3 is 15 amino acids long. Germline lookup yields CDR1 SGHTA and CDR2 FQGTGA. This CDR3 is CASSRRDRATDTQYF. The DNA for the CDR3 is TGTGCCAGCAGCCGTAGGGACAGGGCAACAGATACGCAGTATTTT.

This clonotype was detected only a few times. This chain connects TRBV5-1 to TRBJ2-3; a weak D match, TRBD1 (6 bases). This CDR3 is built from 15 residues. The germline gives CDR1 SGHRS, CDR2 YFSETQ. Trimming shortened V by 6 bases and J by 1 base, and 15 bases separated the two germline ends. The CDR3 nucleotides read TGCGCCAGCACCCCTCGGGCAGGGGGCACAGATACGCAGTATTTT. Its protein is CASTPRAGGTDTQYF.

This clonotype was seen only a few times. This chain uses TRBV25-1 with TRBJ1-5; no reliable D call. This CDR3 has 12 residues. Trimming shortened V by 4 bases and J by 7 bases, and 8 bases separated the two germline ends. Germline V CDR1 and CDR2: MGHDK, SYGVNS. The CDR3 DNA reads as TGTGCCAGCAGTGTGGGATACCAGCCCCAGCATTTT. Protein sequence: CASSVGYQPQHF.

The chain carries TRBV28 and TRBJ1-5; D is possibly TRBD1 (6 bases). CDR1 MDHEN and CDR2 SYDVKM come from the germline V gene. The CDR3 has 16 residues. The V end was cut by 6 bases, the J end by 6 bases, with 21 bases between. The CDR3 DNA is TGTGCCAGCAGACGACAGGAGACCCGACCCCCTCAGCCCCAGCATTTT. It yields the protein CASRRQETRPPQPQHF. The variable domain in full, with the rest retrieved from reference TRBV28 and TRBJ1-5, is DVKVTQSSRYLVKRTGEKVFLECVQDMDHENMFWYRQDPGLGLRLIYFSYDVKMKEKGDIPEGYSVSREKKERFSLILESASTNQTSMYLCASRRQETRPPQPQHFGDGTRLSIL.

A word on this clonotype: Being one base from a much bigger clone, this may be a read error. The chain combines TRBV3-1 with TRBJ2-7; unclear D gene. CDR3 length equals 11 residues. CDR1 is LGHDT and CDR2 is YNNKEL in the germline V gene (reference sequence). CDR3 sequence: CAGSLNYEQYF. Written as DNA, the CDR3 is TGTGCCGGCAGTCTCAACTACGAGCAGTACTTC.

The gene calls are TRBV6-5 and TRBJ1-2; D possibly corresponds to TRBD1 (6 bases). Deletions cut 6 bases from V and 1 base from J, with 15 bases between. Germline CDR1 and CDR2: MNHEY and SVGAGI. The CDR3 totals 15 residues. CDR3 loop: CASSFLTGLNYGYTF. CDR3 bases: TGTGCCAGCAGCTTTTTGACAGGACTTAACTATGGCTACACCTTC.

The CDR3 bases are TGCAGCGCGGGACACCAAGAGACCCAGTACTTC. Protein product: CSAGHQETQYF. The V gene is TRBV29-1, the J gene TRBJ2-5, with D possibly being TRBD1 or TRBD2 (5 bases each). This CDR3 region has 11 residues. Trimming pared 7 bases from V and 0 bases from J, leaving 6 bases between. CDR1 is SQVTM, CDR2 ANQGSEA, per germline. Full variable domain (outside the CDR3, taken from reference TRBV29-1 and TRBJ2-5): SAVISQKPSRDICQRGTSLTIQCQVDSQVTMMFWYRQQPGQSLTLIATANQGSEATYESGFVIDKFPISRPNLTFSTLTVSNMSPEDSSIYLCSAGHQETQYFGPGTRLLVL.

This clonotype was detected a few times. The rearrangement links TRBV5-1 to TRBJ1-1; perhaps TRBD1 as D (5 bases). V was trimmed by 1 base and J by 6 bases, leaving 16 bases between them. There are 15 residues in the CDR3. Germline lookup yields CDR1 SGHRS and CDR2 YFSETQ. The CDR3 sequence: CASSLLGVMGSEAFF. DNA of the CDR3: TGCGCCAGCAGCTTGTTGGGGGTGATGGGGTCTGAAGCTTTCTTT.

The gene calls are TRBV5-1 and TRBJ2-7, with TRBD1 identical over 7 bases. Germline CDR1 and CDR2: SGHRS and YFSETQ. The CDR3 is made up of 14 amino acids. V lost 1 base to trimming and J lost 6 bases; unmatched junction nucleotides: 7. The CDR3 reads CASSLYPGGSEQYF. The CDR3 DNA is TGCGCCAGCAGCTTGTATCCAGGGGGAAGCGAGCAGTACTTC. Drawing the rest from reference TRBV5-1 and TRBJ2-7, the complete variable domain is KAGVTQTPRYLIKTRGQQVTLSCSPISGHRSVSWYQQTPGQGLQFLFEYFSETQRNKGNFPGRFSGRQFSNSRSEMNVSTLELGDSALYLCASSLYPGGSEQYFGPGTRLTVT.

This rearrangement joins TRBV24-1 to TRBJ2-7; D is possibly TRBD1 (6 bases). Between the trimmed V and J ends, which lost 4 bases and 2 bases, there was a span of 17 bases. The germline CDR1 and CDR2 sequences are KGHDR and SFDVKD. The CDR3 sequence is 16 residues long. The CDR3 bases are TGTGCCACCAGTGACCCTAGAAGGACAGCTACCTACGAGCAGTACTTC. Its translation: CATSDPRRTATYEQYF.

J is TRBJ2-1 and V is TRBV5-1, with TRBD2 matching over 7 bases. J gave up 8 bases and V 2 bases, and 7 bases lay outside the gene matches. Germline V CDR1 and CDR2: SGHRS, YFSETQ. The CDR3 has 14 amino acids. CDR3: CASSFQRGGDEQFF. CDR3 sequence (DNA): TGCGCCAGCAGCTTCCAAAGGGGAGGGGATGAGCAGTTCTTC.

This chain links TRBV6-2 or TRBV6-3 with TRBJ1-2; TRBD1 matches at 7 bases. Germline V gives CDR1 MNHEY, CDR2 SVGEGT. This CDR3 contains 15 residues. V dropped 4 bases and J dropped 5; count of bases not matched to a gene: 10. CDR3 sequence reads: CASSFPGQNVYGYTF. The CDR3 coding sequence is TGTGCCAGCAGTTTTCCGGGACAGAACGTATATGGCTACACCTTC.

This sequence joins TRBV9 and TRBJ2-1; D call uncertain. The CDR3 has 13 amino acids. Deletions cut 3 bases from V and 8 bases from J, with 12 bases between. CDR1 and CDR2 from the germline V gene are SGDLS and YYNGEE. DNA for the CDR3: TGTGCCAGCAGCGCCTACGAGCGCGATGAGCAGTTCTTC. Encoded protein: CASSAYERDEQFF.

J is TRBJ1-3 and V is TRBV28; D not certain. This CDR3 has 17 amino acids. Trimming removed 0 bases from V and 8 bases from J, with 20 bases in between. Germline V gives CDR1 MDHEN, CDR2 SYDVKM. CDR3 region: CASSLWMGLGVSHTIYF. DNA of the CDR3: TGTGCCAGCAGTTTATGGATGGGATTAGGAGTCTCCCACACCATATATTTT.

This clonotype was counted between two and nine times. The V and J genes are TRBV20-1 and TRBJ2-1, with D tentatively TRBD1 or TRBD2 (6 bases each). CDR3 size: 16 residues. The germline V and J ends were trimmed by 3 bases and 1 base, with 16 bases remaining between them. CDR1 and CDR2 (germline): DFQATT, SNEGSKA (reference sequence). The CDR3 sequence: CSASRGTSLSYNEQFF. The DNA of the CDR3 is TGCAGTGCTAGTAGGGGGACTTCCCTATCCTACAATGAGCAGTTCTTC.

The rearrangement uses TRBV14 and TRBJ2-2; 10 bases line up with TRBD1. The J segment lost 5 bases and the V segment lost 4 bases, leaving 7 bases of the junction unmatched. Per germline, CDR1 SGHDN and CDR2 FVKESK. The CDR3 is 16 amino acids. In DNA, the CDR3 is TGTGCCAGCAGCCTAAGGACAGGGGGAGGAACCGGGGAGCTGTTTTTT. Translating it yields CASSLRTGGGTGELFF.

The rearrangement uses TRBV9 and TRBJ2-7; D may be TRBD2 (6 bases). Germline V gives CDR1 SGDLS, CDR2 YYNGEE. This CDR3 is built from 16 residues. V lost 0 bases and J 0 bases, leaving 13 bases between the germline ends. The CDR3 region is CASSVAASARSYEQYF. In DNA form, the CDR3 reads TGTGCCAGCAGCGTAGCGGCTAGCGCCCGCTCCTACGAGCAGTACTTC.

The CDR3 nucleotides read TGCAGTGCTAGACCGTCAGGACTAGCGGGAGAGCAGTACTTC. It is translated as CSARPSGLAGEQYF. The V call is TRBV20-1, the J call TRBJ2-4; 13 positions agree with TRBD2. Germline V gives CDR1 DFQATT, CDR2 SNEGSKA (reference sequence). Trimming cost V 2 bases and J 13 bases; bases outside gene matches: 8. CDR3 length: 14 amino acids.

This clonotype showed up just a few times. Here the CDR3 reads CASSPGTSGNTDTQYF. In DNA form, the CDR3 reads TGCGCCAGCAGCCCAGGGACTAGCGGGAACACAGATACGCAGTATTTT. The genes are TRBV5-1 and TRBJ2-3; 13 nucleotides agree with TRBD2. This CDR3 has 16 amino acids. Germline assignment: CDR1 SGHRS and CDR2 YFSETQ. Germline trimming cut 4 bases from V and 2 bases from J; bases unmatched to any gene: 4.

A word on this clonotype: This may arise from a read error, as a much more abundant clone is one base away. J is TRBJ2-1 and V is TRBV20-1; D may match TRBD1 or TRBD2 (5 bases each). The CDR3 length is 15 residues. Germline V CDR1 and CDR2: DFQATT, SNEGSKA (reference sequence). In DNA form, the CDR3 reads TGCAATGCTAGGGCCCACGCCGGGGCTGAGGATGAGCAGTTCTTC. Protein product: CNARAHAGAEDEQFF.

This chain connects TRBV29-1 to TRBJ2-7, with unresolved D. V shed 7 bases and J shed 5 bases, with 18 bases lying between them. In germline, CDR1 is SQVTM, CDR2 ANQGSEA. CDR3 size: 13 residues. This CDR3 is CSAAADPEDEQYF. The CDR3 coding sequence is TGCAGCGCCGCGGCCGACCCAGAGGACGAGCAGTACTTC.

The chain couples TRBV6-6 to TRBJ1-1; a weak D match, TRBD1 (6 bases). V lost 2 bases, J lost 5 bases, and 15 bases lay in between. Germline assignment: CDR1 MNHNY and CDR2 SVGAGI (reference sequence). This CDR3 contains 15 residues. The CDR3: CASSYPQGRRTEAFF. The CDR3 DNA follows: TGTGCCAGCAGTTACCCACAGGGTCGACGGACTGAAGCTTTCTTT.

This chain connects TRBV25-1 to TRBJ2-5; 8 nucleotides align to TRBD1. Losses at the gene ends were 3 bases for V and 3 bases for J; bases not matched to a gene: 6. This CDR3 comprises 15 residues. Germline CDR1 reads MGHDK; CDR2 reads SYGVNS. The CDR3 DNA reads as TGTGCCAGCAGTGAGTTCAGGGGGCGGGAAGAGACCCAGTACTTC. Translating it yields CASSEFRGREETQYF.

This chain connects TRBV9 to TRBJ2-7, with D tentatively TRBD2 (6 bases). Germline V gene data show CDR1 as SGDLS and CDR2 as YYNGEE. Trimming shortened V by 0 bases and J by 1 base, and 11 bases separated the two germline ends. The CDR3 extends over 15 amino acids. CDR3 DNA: TGTGCCAGCAGCGTAGAAGGAGGGTGGTCCTACGAGCAGTACTTC. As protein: CASSVEGGWSYEQYF.